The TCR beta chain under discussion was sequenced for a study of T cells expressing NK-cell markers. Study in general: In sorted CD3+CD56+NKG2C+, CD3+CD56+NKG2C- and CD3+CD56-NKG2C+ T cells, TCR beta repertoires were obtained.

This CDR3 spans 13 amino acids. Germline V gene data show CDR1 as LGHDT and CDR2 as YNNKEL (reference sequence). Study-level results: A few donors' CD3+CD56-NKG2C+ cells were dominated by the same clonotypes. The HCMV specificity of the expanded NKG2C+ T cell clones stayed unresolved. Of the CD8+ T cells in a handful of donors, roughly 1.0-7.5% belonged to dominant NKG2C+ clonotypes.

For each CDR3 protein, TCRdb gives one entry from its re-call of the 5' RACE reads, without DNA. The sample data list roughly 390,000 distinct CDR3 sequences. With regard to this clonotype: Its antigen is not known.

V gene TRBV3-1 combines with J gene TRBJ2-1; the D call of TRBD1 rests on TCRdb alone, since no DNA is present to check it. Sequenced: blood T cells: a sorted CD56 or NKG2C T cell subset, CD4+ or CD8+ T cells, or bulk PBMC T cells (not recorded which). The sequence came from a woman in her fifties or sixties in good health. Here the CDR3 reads CASSQDLARGQFF.